Reported below is one T cell receptor (beta chain). These data originate in a study of blood T cell repertoires in COVID-19. Study-wide background: Material from acute and convalescent COVID-19 was sourced from the United States, Italy and Spain. The analysed material was cDNA or gDNA that came from T cells, B-cell-depleted T cells, or PBMCs.

In the original processing: Estimates of nucleated cell counts were drawn from the amplification of reference gene primers. Clones were sequenced by immunoSEQ multiplex PCR, and TCRdb holds only the in-frame ones, with some missing. V, J and clone size are taken as reported in that table, and D and trimming were inferred from the DNA itself. The sample lists about 140,000 clones, roughly four fifths occurring once. Trimming cost V 3 bases and J 4 bases, with 9 bases left between them. Germline assignment: CDR1 SGHTA and CDR2 FQGNSA. There are 13 residues in the CDR3. Input material: peripheral blood. This receptor was taken from a human donor in a cohort sampled during active COVID-19. The chain is built from TRBV7-2 and TRBJ2-5; D is unclear. Here the CDR3 DNA reads TGTGCCAGCAGCTTTGCGGTGGCAGAGACCCAGTACTTC. This sequence encodes CASSFAVAETQYF.